Sequencing of this TCR beta chain was carried out in a study of blood T cells in healthy people across ages. Study conclusions and caveats: TCR beta diversity per million T cells fell roughly linearly with age. Diversity estimates drawn from one million T cells were deemed underestimates. Correlation between TCR beta diversity and naive T cell percentage was strong.

Peripheral blood from each donor was collected in a volume of approximately 10 milliliters. A second PCR of 7 to 11 cycles used a sample-barcoded 5' primer and a J-beta primer mix. TCRdb re-analysed the 5' RACE reads in MiXCR, keeping a single row per CDR3 protein. The sample lists some 1.4 million distinct CDR3 sequences; approximately 38% were seen once. Notes on this clonotype: Its antigen is undetermined.

The CDR3 has 13 residues. Germline CDR1 SNHLY, CDR2 FYNNEI. V shed 4 bases and J shed 2 bases, with 8 bases lying between them. The chain combines TRBV2 with TRBJ2-5; D ambiguous. The sequence derives from a woman aged 18 to 35 in good health. What was sequenced was blood. The CDR3 DNA sequence: TGTGCCAGCAGTGGAGACGCACAAGAGACCCAGTACTTC. Residues: CASSGDAQETQYF.